These 23 T cell receptor beta chains were all obtained from the same sample, sequenced in a study of cytomegalovirus exposure and HLA in healthy donors. PCR primers comprised 60 Vbeta and 13 Jbeta primers. Here immunoSEQ multiplex PCR was the method, and the copy in TCRdb shows in-frame clones only, minus some. The data show about 63,000 clones, with about three quarters seen just once and around a quarter held by the top ten. The sequenced sample was PBMCs. The receptors were gathered from a man aged 50-60 years in good health and CMV-seropositive.

In this sample, this clone turned up a few times. CDR3 nucleotides: TGCAGCGCTGTGCTCTCAGCCTACGAGCAGTACTTC. Encoded protein: CSAVLSAYEQYF. V is TRBV29-1 and J is TRBJ2-7, with D unclear. This CDR3 spans 12 amino acids. Germline loops: CDR1 SQVTM, CDR2 ANQGSEA. Trimming took off 7 bases at V and 2 bases at J, with 12 bases between the two ends.

This clone was detected only a few times. The CDR3 DNA is TGTGCCAGCAGCATCGATTACAGCTCCTACGAGCAGTACTTC. It is translated as CASSIDYSSYEQYF. The V and J genes are TRBV7-8 and TRBJ2-7; no definite D call. The CDR3 is 14 amino acids. CDR1 is SGHVS, CDR2 FQNEAQ, per germline. With 5 bases removed from V and 0 bases from J, the gap between germline ends came to 11 bases.

The rearrangement links TRBV25-1 to TRBJ2-7; the match to TRBD1 covers 7 bases. Germline V lookup: CDR1 MGHDK, CDR2 SYGVNS. V shed 3 bases, J shed 7 bases, and the junction held 15 bases outside the gene matches. The CDR3 totals 16 residues. The CDR3: CASSDSAGTATREQYF. In DNA form, the CDR3 reads TGTGCCAGCAGTGATTCCGCCGGGACAGCTACGAGGGAGCAGTACTTC.

This sequence joins TRBV5-4 and TRBJ1-1; D uncertain. Germline-derived CDR1 and CDR2 are SGHNT and YYREEE (reference sequence). V shed 0 bases and J shed 3 bases, with 3 bases lying between them. CDR3 length: 12 amino acids. This CDR3 reads CASSLADTEAFF. CDR3 bases: TGTGCCAGCAGCTTGGCAGACACTGAAGCTTTCTTT. Full variable domain (missing parts from reference TRBV5-4 and TRBJ1-1): ETGVTQSPTHLIKTRGQQVTLRCSSQSGHNTVSWYQQALGQGPQFIFQYYREEENGRGNFPPRFSGLQFPNYSSELNVNALELDDSALYLCASSLADTEAFFGQGTRLTVV.

The genes are TRBV10-1 and TRBJ2-4; 9 nucleotides line up with TRBD1. With V trimmed by 0 bases and J by 0 bases, 9 bases remained unmatched. From germline, CDR1 is WNHNN and CDR2 SYGVQD (reference sequence). The CDR3 has 19 amino acids. CDR3 in DNA: TGCGCCAGCAGTGAGTCGAACTCGGGACAGGGATTAGCCAAAAACATTCAGTACTTC. Amino acids: CASSESNSGQGLAKNIQYF.

This rearrangement joins TRBV28 to TRBJ1-2; maybe TRBD1 (6 bases). The germline V and J ends were trimmed by 1 base and 7 bases, with 19 bases remaining between them. There are 16 residues in the CDR3. In germline, CDR1 is MDHEN, CDR2 SYDVKM. This CDR3 is CASSLYRGGRGGGYTF. The DNA of the CDR3 is TGTGCCAGCAGTTTATATAGGGGGGGCAGGGGTGGTGGCTACACCTTC.

This chain uses TRBV9 with TRBJ2-3, with TRBD2 identical over 9 bases. Germline V CDR1 and CDR2: SGDLS, YYNGEE. This CDR3 region has 15 residues. Losses at the gene ends were 7 bases for V and 5 bases for J; bases not matched to a gene: 11. In DNA, the CDR3 is TGTGCCAGCGCTAGCGGGGCGATAAGGGTAGATACGCAGTATTTT. This sequence encodes CASASGAIRVDTQYF.

This clone appeared a few times. The rearrangement uses TRBV28 and TRBJ1-1; D gene uncertain. Per the germline V gene, CDR1 is MDHEN and CDR2 is SYDVKM. The length of the CDR3 is 15 residues. Trimming removed 4 bases at V and 1 base at J, with 13 bases between. In nucleotides, the CDR3 is TGTGCCAGCAGTTGGATACGGGTACAGAACACTGAAGCTTTCTTT. Protein sequence: CASSWIRVQNTEAFF. Variable domain in full (rest from reference TRBV28 and TRBJ1-1): DVKVTQSSRYLVKRTGEKVFLECVQDMDHENMFWYRQDPGLGLRLIYFSYDVKMKEKGDIPEGYSVSREKKERFSLILESASTNQTSMYLCASSWIRVQNTEAFFGQGTRLTVV.

The table lists this clone with a few counts. The gene calls are TRBV10-3 and TRBJ2-7; 7 nucleotides agree with TRBD2. After removal of 5 bases from V and 2 bases from J, the junction contained 6 bases not matched to a gene. The CDR3 loop spans 14 amino acids. The germline gives CDR1 ENHRY, CDR2 SYGVKD. CDR3 in DNA: TGTGCCATCAGTTGGAGGGAGGGACCCTACGAGCAGTACTTC. It encodes CAISWREGPYEQYF.

This rearrangement joins TRBV7-6 to TRBJ2-5; 14 bases are a match to TRBD2. CDR1 is SGHVS, CDR2 FNYEAQ, per germline. With 2 bases clipped from V and 5 bases from J, the junction kept 7 bases outside the gene matches. This CDR3 is built from 17 residues. The CDR3 region has the DNA TGTGCCAGCAGCTTACGGACTAGCGGGAGGCTTCACGAGACCCAGTACTTC. Translation: CASSLRTSGRLHETQYF.

CDR3 in amino acids: CASSLVADSWQYF. CDR3 coding DNA: TGTGCCAGCAGCTTGGTGGCCGACTCTTGGCAGTACTTC. The rearrangement links TRBV5-6 to TRBJ2-7; D is unresolved. CDR1 is SGHDT, CDR2 YYEEEE, per germline. V was clipped by 0 bases and J by 9 bases, with 13 bases between them. This CDR3 comprises 13 residues. The complete variable domain, with remaining parts taken from reference TRBV5-6 and TRBJ2-7, reads DAGVTQSPTHLIKTRGQQVTLRCSPKSGHDTVSWYQQALGQGPQFIFQYYEEEERQRGNFPDRFSGHQFPNYSSELNVNALLLGDSALYLCASSLVADSWQYFGPGTRLTVT.

V is TRBV19 and J is TRBJ1-5, with 7 bases that match TRBD1. Trimming removed 4 bases from V and 3 bases from J; junction bases left unmatched: 3. CDR1 is LNHDA, CDR2 SQIVND, per germline (reference sequence). The CDR3 is 14 amino acids. The CDR3 reads CASSNDRANQPQHF. The CDR3 DNA follows: TGTGCCAGTAGTAATGACAGGGCCAATCAGCCCCAGCATTTT.

This clone was observed a handful of times. The rearrangement links TRBV28 to TRBJ2-6; no clear D gene. The CDR3 runs 13 residues. Germline CDR1 is MDHEN and CDR2 is SYDVKM. Between the trimmed V and J ends, which lost 10 bases and 0 bases, there was a span of 7 bases. The CDR3 region has the DNA TGTGCCATCAGGAGCTCTGGGGCCAACGTCCTGACTTTC. Amino acid sequence: CAIRSSGANVLTF.

This chain connects TRBV14 to TRBJ2-2, with 13 bases fitting TRBD2. CDR3 length: 17 residues. The V and J ends lost 4 bases and 3 bases, in that order; junction bases with no gene match: 5. The germline V gene has CDR1 SGHDN and CDR2 FVKESK. This chain's CDR3 is CASSPRTSGGYTGELFF. CDR3 sequence (DNA): TGTGCCAGCAGCCCCAGGACTAGCGGGGGATACACCGGGGAGCTGTTTTTT.

This clone was detected a few times. A read error may produce the germline difference seen at one junction end. The chain combines TRBV7-2 with TRBJ2-1, with TRBD2 matching 7 bases. This CDR3 contains 15 residues. Germline V gene lookup returns CDR1 SGHTA and CDR2 FQGNSA. The CDR3, as DNA: TGTGCCAGCAGCTTAGCGGGAGGGACTGGCAATGAGAAGTTCTTC. Translation: CASSLAGGTGNEKFF.

V and J are TRBV10-3 and TRBJ2-3; unclear D gene. V lost 4 bases, J lost 0 bases, and 11 bases lay in between. Germline CDR1 is ENHRY and CDR2 is SYGVKD. The CDR3 is 15 amino acids. DNA for the CDR3: TGTGCCATCAGTGGACGGTCAGCGAGCACAGATACGCAGTATTTT. It translates to CAISGRSASTDTQYF.

This chain uses TRBV7-8 with TRBJ1-3; a possible D gene is TRBD1 (6 bases). The V end was cut by 4 bases, the J end by 1 base, with 11 bases between. The CDR3 is 15 residues long. CDR1 and CDR2 (germline): SGHVS, FQNEAQ. The chain's CDR3 is CASSSQGASGNTIYF. The CDR3 coding sequence is TGTGCCAGCAGCTCACAGGGCGCTTCTGGAAACACCATATATTTT.

Comments on this clone: Other DNA sequences in the sample encode the same CDR3. J is TRBJ2-7 and V is TRBV6-5, with 10 bases identical to TRBD1. Germline loops: CDR1 MNHEY, CDR2 SVGAGI. V was clipped by 7 bases and J by 6 bases; unmatched bases: 9. The CDR3 sequence is 14 residues long. CDR3 amino acids: CASTLGQGVVEQYF. CDR3 DNA: TGTGCCAGCACCCTAGGACAGGGGGTGGTCGAGCAGTACTTC.

The chain has TRBV27 and TRBJ2-1; 8 nucleotides agree with TRBD2. The V and J ends lost 1 base and 9 bases, in that order; junction bases with no gene match: 11. The CDR3 loop spans 16 amino acids. Germline CDR1 and CDR2: MNHEY and SMNVEV (reference sequence). This chain's CDR3 is CASSLWTSPQRSEQFF. CDR3 DNA sequence: TGTGCCAGCAGTTTATGGACTAGCCCCCAAAGAAGTGAGCAGTTCTTC.

The chain has TRBV9 and TRBJ2-7; TRBD2 matches 9 bases. Trimming removed 4 bases from V and 6 bases from J; junction bases left unmatched: 14. The germline gives CDR1 SGDLS, CDR2 YYNGEE. The CDR3 is made up of 16 amino acids. The CDR3 nucleotides read TGTGCCAGCAGCCAAAACCGACTAGCGGATCGCCTCGAGCAGTACTTC. Protein sequence: CASSQNRLADRLEQYF.

A few counts support this clone. The gene calls are TRBV28 and TRBJ1-1; no firm D call. CDR3 size: 13 residues. From germline, CDR1 is MDHEN and CDR2 SYDVKM. Trimming stripped 2 bases from V and 1 base from J, with 5 bases between. The CDR3 loop reads CASSLRENTEAFF. CDR3 nucleotide sequence: TGTGCCAGCAGTTTACGGGAGAACACTGAAGCTTTCTTT.

This clone appeared a few times. The CDR3 bases are TGCGCCAGCAGCTTGGAACAGGGATTTGGCTACACCTTC. It specifies CASSLEQGFGYTF. V is TRBV5-1 and J is TRBJ1-2, with D tentatively TRBD1 (6 bases). The CDR3 sequence is 13 residues long. V was cut by 0 bases and J by 7 bases, with 10 bases left in between. Germline values: CDR1 SGHRS, CDR2 YFSETQ.

The chain carries TRBV4-1 and TRBJ1-1, with 12 bases lining up with TRBD1. This CDR3 is 14 amino acids long. Germline CDR1 MGHRA, CDR2 YSYEKL. V shed 11 bases, J shed 4 bases, and the junction held 8 bases outside the gene matches. This chain's CDR3 is CAAKGTGGGTEAFF. DNA of the CDR3: TGCGCCGCCAAAGGGACAGGGGGCGGCACTGAAGCTTTCTTT.